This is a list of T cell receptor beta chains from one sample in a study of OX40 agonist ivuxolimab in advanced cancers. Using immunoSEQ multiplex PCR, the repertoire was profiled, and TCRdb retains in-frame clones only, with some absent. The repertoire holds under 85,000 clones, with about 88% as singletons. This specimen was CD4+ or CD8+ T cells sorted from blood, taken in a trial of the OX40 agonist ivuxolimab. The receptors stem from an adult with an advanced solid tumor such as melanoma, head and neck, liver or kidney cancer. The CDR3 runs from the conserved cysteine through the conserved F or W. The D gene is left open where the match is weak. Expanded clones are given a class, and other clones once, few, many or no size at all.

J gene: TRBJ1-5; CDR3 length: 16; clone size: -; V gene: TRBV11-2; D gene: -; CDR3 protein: CASSLGDFTPNQPQHF; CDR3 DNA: TGTGCCAGCAGCTTAGGGGACTTCACCCCCAATCAGCCCCAGCATTTT
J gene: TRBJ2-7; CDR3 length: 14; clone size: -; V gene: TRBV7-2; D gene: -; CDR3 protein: CASSPPYKVYEQYF; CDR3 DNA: TGTGCCAGCAGCCCCCCATACAAAGTCTACGAGCAGTACTTC
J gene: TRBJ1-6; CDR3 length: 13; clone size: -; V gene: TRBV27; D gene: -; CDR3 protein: CASSSRQNSPLHF; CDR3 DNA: TGTGCCAGCAGTTCACGCCAGAATTCACCCCTCCACTTT
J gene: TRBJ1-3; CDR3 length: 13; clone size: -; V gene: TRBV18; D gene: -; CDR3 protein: CASWAASGNTIYF; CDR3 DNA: TGTGCCAGCTGGGCAGCCTCTGGAAACACCATATATTTT
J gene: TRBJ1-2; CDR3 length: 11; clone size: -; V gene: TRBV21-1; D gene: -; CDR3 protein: CASSPRGGYTF; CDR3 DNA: TGTGCCAGCAGCCCGCGTGGGGGCTACACCTTC
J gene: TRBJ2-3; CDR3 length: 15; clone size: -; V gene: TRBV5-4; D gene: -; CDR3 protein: CASSSAYPGTDTQYF; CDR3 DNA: TGTGCCAGCAGCTCTGCCTACCCGGGCACAGATACGCAGTATTTT
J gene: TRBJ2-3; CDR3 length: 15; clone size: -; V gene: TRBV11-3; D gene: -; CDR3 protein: CASSPGWSLTDTQYF; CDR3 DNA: TGTGCCAGCAGCCCAGGGTGGAGCCTCACAGATACGCAGTATTTT
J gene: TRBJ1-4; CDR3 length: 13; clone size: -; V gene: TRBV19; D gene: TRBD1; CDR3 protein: CASSRTGEEKLFF; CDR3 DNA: TGTGCCAGTAGTAGGACAGGGGAGGAAAAACTGTTTTTT
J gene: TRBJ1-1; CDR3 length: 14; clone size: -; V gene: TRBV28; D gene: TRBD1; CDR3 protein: CASNGQGRGTEAFF; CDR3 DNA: TGTGCCAGCAACGGACAGGGTCGAGGCACTGAAGCTTTCTTT
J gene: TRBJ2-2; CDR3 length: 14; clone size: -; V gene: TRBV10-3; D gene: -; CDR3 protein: CAITGARDTGELFF; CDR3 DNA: TGTGCCATCACGGGGGCACGAGACACCGGGGAGCTGTTTTTT
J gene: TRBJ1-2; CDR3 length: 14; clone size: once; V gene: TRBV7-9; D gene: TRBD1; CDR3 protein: CASSPRQGYYGYTF; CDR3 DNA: TGTGCCAGCAGCCCCCGACAGGGTTACTATGGCTACACCTTC
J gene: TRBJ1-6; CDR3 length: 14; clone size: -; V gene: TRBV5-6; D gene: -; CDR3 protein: CASSKRASSSPLHF; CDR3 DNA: TGTGCCAGCAGCAAGAGGGCAAGCTCTTCACCCCTCCACTTT
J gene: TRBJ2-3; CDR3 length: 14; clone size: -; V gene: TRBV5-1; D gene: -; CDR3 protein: CASSLGQSTDTQYF; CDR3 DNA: TGCGCCAGCAGCTTGGGACAGAGCACAGATACGCAGTATTTT
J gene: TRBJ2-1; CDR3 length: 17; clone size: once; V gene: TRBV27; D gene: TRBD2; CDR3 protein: CASSRLSGGAVYNEQFF; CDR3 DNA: TGTGCCAGCTCCCGGCTTAGCGGGGGGGCGGTCTACAATGAGCAGTTCTTC
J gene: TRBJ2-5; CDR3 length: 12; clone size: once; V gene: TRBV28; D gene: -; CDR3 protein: CASGMGQETQYF; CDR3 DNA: TGTGCCAGCGGCATGGGTCAAGAGACCCAGTACTTC
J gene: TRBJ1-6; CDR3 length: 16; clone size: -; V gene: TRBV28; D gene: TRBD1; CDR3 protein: CASSFPQGGNNSPLHF; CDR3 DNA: TGTGCCAGCAGTTTCCCACAGGGGGGTAATAATTCACCCCTCCACTTT
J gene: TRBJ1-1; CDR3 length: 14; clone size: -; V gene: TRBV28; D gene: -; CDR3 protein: CASSVTGGNTEAFF; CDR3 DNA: TGTGCCAGCAGCGTCACGGGGGGGAACACTGAAGCTTTCTTT
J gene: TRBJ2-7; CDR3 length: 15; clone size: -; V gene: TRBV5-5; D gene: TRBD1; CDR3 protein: CASSLVQGVSYEQYF; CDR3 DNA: TGTGCCAGCAGCTTGGTTCAGGGGGTGTCCTACGAGCAGTACTTC
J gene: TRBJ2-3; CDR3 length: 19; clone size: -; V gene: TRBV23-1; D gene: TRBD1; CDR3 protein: CASSQSDPGTGHRTDTQYF; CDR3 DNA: TGCGCCAGCAGTCAATCAGACCCCGGGACAGGCCATCGCACAGATACGCAGTATTTT
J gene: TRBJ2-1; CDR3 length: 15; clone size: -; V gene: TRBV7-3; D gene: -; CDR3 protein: CASSLRGYGYNEQFF; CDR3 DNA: TGTGCCAGCAGCTTAAGGGGTTATGGCTACAATGAGCAGTTCTTC
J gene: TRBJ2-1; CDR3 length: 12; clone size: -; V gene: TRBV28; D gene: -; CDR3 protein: CASSPPKRRAFF; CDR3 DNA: TGTGCCAGCAGTCCGCCTAAGAGAAGGGCTTTCTTC
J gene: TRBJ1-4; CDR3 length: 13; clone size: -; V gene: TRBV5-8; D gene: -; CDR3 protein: CASSYQGDEKLFF; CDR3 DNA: TGTGCCAGCAGCTACCAGGGAGATGAAAAACTGTTTTTT
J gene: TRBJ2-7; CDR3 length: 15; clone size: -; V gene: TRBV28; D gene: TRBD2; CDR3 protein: CASSILAGVTYEQYF; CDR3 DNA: TGTGCCAGCAGCATACTAGCGGGGGTGACATACGAGCAGTACTTC
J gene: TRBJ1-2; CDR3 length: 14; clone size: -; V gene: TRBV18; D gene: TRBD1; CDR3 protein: CASSPDRGPYGYTF; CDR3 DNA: TGTGCCAGCTCCCCCGACAGGGGGCCCTATGGCTACACCTTC
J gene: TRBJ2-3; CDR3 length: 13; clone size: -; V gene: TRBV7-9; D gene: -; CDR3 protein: CASSSQSTDTQYF; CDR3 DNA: TGTGCCAGCAGCTCTCAGAGCACAGATACGCAGTATTTT
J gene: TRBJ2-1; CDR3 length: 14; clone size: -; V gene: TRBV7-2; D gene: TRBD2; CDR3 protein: CASSLASGGVEQFF; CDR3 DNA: TGTGCCAGCAGCTTGGCTAGCGGGGGGGTTGAGCAGTTCTTC
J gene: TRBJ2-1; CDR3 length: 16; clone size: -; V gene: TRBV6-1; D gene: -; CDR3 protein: CASSEARTALYNEQFF; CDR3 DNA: TGTGCCAGCAGTGAAGCGCGGACGGCCCTTTACAATGAGCAGTTCTTC
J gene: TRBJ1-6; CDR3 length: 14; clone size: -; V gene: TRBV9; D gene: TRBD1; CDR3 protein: CASSSRDRGSPLHF; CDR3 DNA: TGTGCCAGCAGCAGCCGGGACAGGGGTTCACCCCTCCACTTT
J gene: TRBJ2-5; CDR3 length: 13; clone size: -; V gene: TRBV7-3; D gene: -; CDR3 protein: CASSLGDAETQYF; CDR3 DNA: TGTGCCAGCAGCTTAGGGGACGCAGAGACCCAGTACTTC
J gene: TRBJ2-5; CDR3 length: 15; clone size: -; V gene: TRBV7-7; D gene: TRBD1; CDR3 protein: CASSTGTGSFETQYF; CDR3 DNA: TGTGCCAGCAGCACCGGGACAGGGAGCTTTGAGACCCAGTACTTC
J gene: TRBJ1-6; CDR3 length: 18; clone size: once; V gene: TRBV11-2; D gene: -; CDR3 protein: CASSLFGVRQHYNSPLHF; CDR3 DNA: TGTGCCAGCAGCTTATTCGGCGTTAGACAGCACTATAATTCACCCCTCCACTTT
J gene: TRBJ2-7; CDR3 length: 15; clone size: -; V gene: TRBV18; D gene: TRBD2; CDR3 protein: CASSPFFGAGKGQYF; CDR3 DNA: TGTGCCAGCTCCCCTTTTTTCGGAGCGGGGAAGGGGCAGTACTTC
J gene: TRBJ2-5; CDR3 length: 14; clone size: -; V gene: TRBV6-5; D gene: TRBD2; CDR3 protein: CASRRGLNLETQYF; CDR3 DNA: TGTGCCAGCAGGAGGGGACTAAATTTGGAGACCCAGTACTTC
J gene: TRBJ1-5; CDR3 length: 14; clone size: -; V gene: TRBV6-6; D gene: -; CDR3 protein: CASSNPGSNQPQHF; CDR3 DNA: TGTGCCAGCAGCAACCCAGGCTCCAATCAGCCCCAGCATTTT
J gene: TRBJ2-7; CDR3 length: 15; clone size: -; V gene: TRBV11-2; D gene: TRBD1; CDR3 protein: CASSLADRGRNEQYF; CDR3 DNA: TGTGCCAGCAGCTTAGCCGACAGGGGAAGGAACGAGCAGTACTTC
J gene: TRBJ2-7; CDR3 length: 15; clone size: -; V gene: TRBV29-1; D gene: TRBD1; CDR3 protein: CSVVKLRDRQYEQYF; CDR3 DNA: TGCAGCGTCGTTAAACTCCGGGACAGACAATACGAGCAGTACTTC
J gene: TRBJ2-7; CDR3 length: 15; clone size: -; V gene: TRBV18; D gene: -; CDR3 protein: CASSLTGGENYEQYF; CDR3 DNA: TGTGCCAGCTCACTTACAGGGGGGGAAAACTACGAGCAGTACTTC
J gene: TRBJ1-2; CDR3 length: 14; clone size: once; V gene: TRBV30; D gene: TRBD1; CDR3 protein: CAWSVRGQGDGYTF; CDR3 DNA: TGTGCCTGGAGTGTAAGGGGACAGGGGGATGGCTACACCTTC
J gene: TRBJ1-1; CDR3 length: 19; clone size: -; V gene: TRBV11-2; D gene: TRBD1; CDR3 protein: CASSWGSGQGRRVNTEAFF; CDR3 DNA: TGTGCCAGCAGCTGGGGGTCGGGACAGGGGAGAAGAGTGAACACTGAAGCTTTCTTT
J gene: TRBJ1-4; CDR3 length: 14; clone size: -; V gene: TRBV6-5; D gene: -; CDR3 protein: CASRRTETNEKLFF; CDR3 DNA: TGTGCCAGCAGACGGACAGAAACAAATGAAAAACTGTTTTTT
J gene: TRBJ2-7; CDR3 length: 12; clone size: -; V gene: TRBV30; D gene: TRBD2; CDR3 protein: CAWTRGDYEQYF; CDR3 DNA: TGTGCCTGGACCCGGGGGGACTACGAGCAGTACTTC
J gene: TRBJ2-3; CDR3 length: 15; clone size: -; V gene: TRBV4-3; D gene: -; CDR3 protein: CASSQGAGSTDTQYF; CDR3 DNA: TGCGCCAGCAGCCAAGGGGCGGGTAGCACAGATACGCAGTATTTT
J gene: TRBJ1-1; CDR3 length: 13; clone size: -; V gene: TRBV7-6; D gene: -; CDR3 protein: CASSLALREEAFF; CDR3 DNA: TGTGCCAGCAGCTTAGCGCTTCGCGAAGAAGCTTTCTTT
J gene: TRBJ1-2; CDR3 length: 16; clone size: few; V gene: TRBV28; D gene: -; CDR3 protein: CASSSYRDTFAYGYTF; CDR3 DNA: TGTGCCAGCAGTTCTTACCGGGACACCTTCGCCTATGGCTACACCTTC
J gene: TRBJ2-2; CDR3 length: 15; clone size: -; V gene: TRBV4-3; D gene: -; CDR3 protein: CASSQVVGALGELFF; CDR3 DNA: TGCGCCAGCAGCCAAGTGGTGGGGGCGCTTGGGGAGCTGTTTTTT
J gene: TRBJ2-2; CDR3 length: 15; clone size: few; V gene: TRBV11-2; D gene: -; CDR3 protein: CASSLVQKQAGELFF; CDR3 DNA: TGTGCCAGCAGCTTAGTGCAGAAACAGGCCGGGGAGCTGTTTTTT
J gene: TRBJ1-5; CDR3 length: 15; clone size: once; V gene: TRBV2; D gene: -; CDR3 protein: CASSEESKGTQPQHF; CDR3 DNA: TGTGCCAGCAGTGAAGAGTCGAAGGGGACTCAGCCCCAGCATTTT
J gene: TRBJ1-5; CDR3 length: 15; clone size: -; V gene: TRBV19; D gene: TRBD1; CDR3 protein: CASHNGQGVIQPQHF; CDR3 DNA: TGTGCCAGCCACAACGGTCAGGGGGTAATTCAGCCCCAGCATTTT
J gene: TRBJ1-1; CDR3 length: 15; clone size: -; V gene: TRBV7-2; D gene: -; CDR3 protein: CASSLARTMNTEAFF; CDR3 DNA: TGTGCCAGCAGCTTAGCGCGGACCATGAACACTGAAGCTTTCTTT
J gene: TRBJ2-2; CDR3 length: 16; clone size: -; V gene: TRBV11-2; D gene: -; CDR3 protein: CASSPGGTLNTGELFF; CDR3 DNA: TGTGCCAGCAGCCCCGGCGGGACTTTGAACACCGGGGAGCTGTTTTTT